This T cell receptor beta chain was sequenced in a study of cytomegalovirus exposure and HLA in healthy donors. Study in general: The 120 or so validation repertoires used a platform that matched the one used for the roughly 700 first-cohort repertoires, as a later analysis reported. General study points: The study labeled around 160 TCR beta chains cytomegalovirus-associated.

Only in-frame clones appear in the TCRdb table, and some are missing; sequencing was by immunoSEQ multiplex PCR. The table records about 65,000 clones, just under 95% of them present only once. The CDR3 loop spans 13 amino acids. Germline trimming cut 6 bases from V and 1 base from J; bases unmatched to any gene: 1. Looked up from germline, CDR1 is MNHNS and CDR2 is SASEGT. The sample holds a few counts of this clone. Its antigen remains unidentified. The V gene is TRBV6-1, the J gene TRBJ1-1; 8 bases map to TRBD1. This receptor was obtained from a man younger than 35 in good health and CMV-seropositive. The source material was PBMCs. The CDR3 is CASRDRENTEAFF. In DNA, the CDR3 is TGTGCCAGCAGGGACAGGGAGAACACTGAAGCTTTCTTT.